What follows describes a single T cell receptor beta chain. This entry belongs to a study of shared clonotypes between healthy human individuals. CDR1 is GTSNPN, CDR2 SVGIG, per germline (reference sequence). V was trimmed by 0 bases and J by 1 base, leaving 15 bases between them. The CDR3 spans 16 residues. Profiled with immunoSEQ multiplex PCR; TCRdb holds only in-frame clones, not every one. The data hold just over 2,000,000 clones, with approximately 95% observed a single time. V usage is TRBV30 and J usage is TRBJ2-5, with D possibly TRBD2 on 7 matching bases. Sample: naive CD4+ T cells sorted from blood. Sample subset: CD45RA+ positively selected. The sequence was obtained from a man between 18 and 29 years old in good health. The CDR3 is CAWSVGQGTTQETQYF. CDR3 DNA: TGTGCCTGGAGTGTAGGGCAGGGGACTACCCAAGAGACCCAGTACTTC.